Shown below are 28 T cell receptor beta chains from a single sample sequenced in a study of T cell clonality in common variable immunodeficiency. TCRdb keeps only in-frame clones here, not all; method: immunoSEQ multiplex PCR. The sample includes 50,000 to 60,000 clones, none of them occurring once. Material for sequencing was peripheral blood mononuclear cells. All receptors derive from a person aged 18 to 70 in good health.

Ten or more counts support this clone. The CDR3 end lies 3 residues beyond the end of the read and is filled in from the germline J gene. The chain has TRBV18 and TRBJ1-2; 10 nucleotides agree with TRBD1. J gave up 7 bases and V 3 bases, and 11 bases lay outside the gene matches. Germline V gene sequence: CDR1 KGHSH, CDR2 LQKENI. The CDR3 length is 16 residues. CDR3 sequence reads: CASSPDDRGRSSGYTF. Partial CDR3 DNA: TGTGCCAGCTCACCCGACGACAGGGGGCGATCATCTGGC.

There are many counts of this clone. Coverage ceases 3 residues before the CDR3 finishes, and the germline J gene fills in the end. The rearrangement uses TRBV6-1 and TRBJ1-2, with 8 bases lining up with TRBD1. V shed 3 bases, J shed 3 bases, and the junction held 9 bases outside the gene matches. The CDR3 covers 16 residues. Germline assignment: CDR1 MNHNS and CDR2 SASEGT. The CDR3 DNA, read in part, is TGTGCCAGCAGTGAGGACGGCAGGGGGCTTTACTATGGC. This gives the protein CASSEDGRGLYYG. The entire CDR3 sequence reads CASSEDGRGLYYGYTF.

In its sample, this clone was seen many times. The missing CDR3 end, 3 residues past where the read stops, is filled in from the germline J gene. The chain recombines TRBV20-1 with TRBJ2-7; 12 nucleotides match TRBD1. The CDR3 loop spans 15 amino acids. Per germline, CDR1 DFQATT and CDR2 SNEGSKA (reference sequence). Germline trimming cut 3 bases from V and 5 bases from J; bases unmatched to any gene: 8. The DNA read from the CDR3 is TGCAGTGCTAGTGGGACAGGGGGCGTTGCCCACGAG. Translated, it gives CSASGTGGVAHE. Given in full, the CDR3 is CSASGTGGVAHEQYF.

This clone was recorded at least ten times. The read gets to within 3 residues of the CDR3 end, and the germline J gene fills in the rest. The rearrangement links TRBV18 to TRBJ2-6, with a weak D call TRBD1 (5 bases). The ends were cut back, 3 bases at V and 0 bases at J, with 15 bases in the middle. Germline CDR1 KGHSH, CDR2 LQKENI. The CDR3 has 18 amino acids. CDR3 residues: CASSPRTGPSSGANVLTF. The sequenced CDR3 bases are TGTGCCAGCTCACCCCGAACAGGCCCCAGCTCTGGGGCCAACGTC.

In its sample, this clone was seen many times. Sequencing ends 3 residues short of the CDR3 end; the germline J gene provides the rest. The rearrangement uses TRBV3-1 (or the pseudogene TRBV3-2) and TRBJ2-3; 16 bases agree with TRBD2. In germline, CDR1 is LGHDT, CDR2 YNNKEL (reference sequence). The CDR3 spans 20 residues. V was clipped by 2 bases and J by 4 bases; unmatched bases: 12. The chain's CDR3 is CASSQIKGLAGGSGADTQYF. CDR3 bases read: TGTGCCAGCAGCCAAATAAAGGGACTAGCGGGAGGGTCGGGGGCAGATACG.

This clone has a handful of counts. The CDR3 end lies 3 residues beyond the end of the read and is filled in from the germline J gene. The chain recombines TRBV19 with TRBJ1-2, with TRBD1 as a possible D gene (5 bases). This CDR3 has 13 amino acids. V lost 2 bases to trimming and J lost 4 bases, with 8 bases between them. Germline V gives CDR1 LNHDA, CDR2 SQIVND (reference sequence). Incomplete CDR3 DNA: TGTGCCAGTAGTATAACGCAGGGCTATGGC. As protein: CASSITQGYG. In full, the CDR3 reads CASSITQGYGYTF.

The table lists this clone with many counts. The read gets to within 3 residues of the CDR3 end, and the germline J gene fills in the rest. The chain carries TRBV5-1 and TRBJ2-1, with 8 bases aligning to TRBD2. CDR3 length: 14 residues. The junction had 2 bases not matched to a gene; V was cut back by 1 base and J by 5 bases. CDR1 SGHRS and CDR2 YFSETQ come from the germline V gene. The CDR3: CASSLTSGNNEQFF. The sequenced part of the CDR3 DNA is TGCGCCAGCAGCTTGACTAGCGGCAACAATGAG.

For this clone: The missing CDR3 end, 3 residues past where the read stops, is filled in from the germline J gene. This chain joins TRBV19 and TRBJ1-3, with 10 bases that match TRBD1. CDR1 is LNHDA and CDR2 is SQIVND in the germline V gene (reference sequence). This CDR3 has 16 residues. V trimming: 3 bases; J trimming: 4 bases; junction bases outside the gene matches: 6. CDR3 DNA (partial): TGTGCCAGTAGTATGACCGGGACAGGGGCCGGAAACACC. It encodes CASSMTGTGAGNT. The whole CDR3 protein is CASSMTGTGAGNTIYF.

Of note for this clone: The read stops 3 residues short of the end of the CDR3; the missing end is completed from the germline J gene. This sequence joins TRBV19 and TRBJ2-7; 7 bases map to TRBD1. This CDR3 region has 13 residues. J gave up 3 bases and V 5 bases, and 4 bases lay outside the gene matches. The V gene's germline CDR1 is LNHDA and CDR2 SQIVND (reference sequence). This CDR3 reads CASSAGTDYEQYF. CDR3 DNA (partial): TGTGCCAGTAGTGCCGGGACAGACTACGAG.

This clone was found many times. Sequencing ends 3 residues short of the CDR3 end; the germline J gene provides the rest. The chain carries TRBV13 and TRBJ1-2, with TRBD1 identical over 11 bases. Germline lookup yields CDR1 PRHDT and CDR2 FYEKMQ (reference sequence). The CDR3 consists of 14 residues. The part of the CDR3 DNA that was read is TGTGCCAGCAGCTTAGGGGACAGGGGGCCGGGC. It codes for CASSLGDRGPG. The CDR3, in full, reads CASSLGDRGPGYTF.

This clone showed up many times. The read falls 3 residues short of the CDR3 end, and the missing part is taken from the germline J gene. V usage is TRBV12-3 or TRBV12-4 and J usage is TRBJ2-1; 7 bases fit TRBD2. Trimming took 5 bases from V and 5 from J; bases not matched to a gene: 12. CDR3 length: 16 amino acids. The CDR3 loop is CASSRARGGGNNEQFF. The sequenced part of the CDR3 DNA is TGTGCCAGCAGTCGCGCTCGGGGCGGGGGAAACAATGAG.

This clone was detected a few times. The read ends 3 residues before the CDR3 terminus; that terminus is restored from the germline J gene. V gene TRBV7-2 combines with J gene TRBJ2-5; D is unresolved. This CDR3 contains 12 residues. Trimming shortened V by 2 bases and J by 5 bases, and 6 bases separated the two germline ends. Germline values: CDR1 SGHTA, CDR2 FQGNSA. CDR3 DNA, as far as it was read: TGTGCCAGCAGCTTATTAAGGGAGACC. As protein: CASSLLRET. The whole CDR3 reads CASSLLRETQYF.

Remarks on this clone: The read finishes 3 residues shy of the CDR3 end, and the germline J gene is used to complete it. The V call is TRBV18, the J call TRBJ1-1, with 9 bases lining up with TRBD1. This CDR3 region has 17 residues. In germline, CDR1 is KGHSH, CDR2 LQKENI. J was trimmed by 6 bases and V by 0 bases; bases with no gene match: 11. Here the CDR3 reads CASSPPLWDRDGAEAFF. The covered CDR3 bases are TGTGCCAGCTCACCACCATTATGGGACAGGGATGGTGCTGAA.

The table lists this clone with many counts. The read is 3 residues too short to cover the CDR3 end, so that end is filled in from the germline J gene. The chain recombines TRBV28 with TRBJ2-7, with D unclear. The germline V gene has CDR1 MDHEN and CDR2 SYDVKM. The CDR3 runs 13 residues. V lost 3 bases, J lost 3 bases, and 9 bases lay in between. The CDR3 bases that were read are TGTGCCAGCAGTTTTGGGCGTCTCTACGAG. It yields the protein CASSFGRLYE. The CDR3 as a whole reads CASSFGRLYEQYF.

This clone was counted at least ten times. The read ends 3 residues shy of where the CDR3 ends; the end is completed using the germline J gene. V usage is TRBV19 and J usage is TRBJ2-1; 8 bases agree with TRBD2. V trimming: 7 bases; J trimming: 2 bases; junction bases outside the gene matches: 4. The CDR3 runs to 14 residues. Germline V gene sequence: CDR1 LNHDA, CDR2 SQIVND (reference sequence). CDR3 region: CASNLAGTYNEQFF. Partial CDR3 DNA: TGTGCCAGTAATCTAGCGGGCACCTACAATGAG.

This clone was found many times. The read ends 3 residues before the CDR3 terminus; that terminus is restored from the germline J gene. The rearrangement joins TRBV20-1 to TRBJ1-6; a possible D gene is TRBD1 (5 bases). The CDR3 runs to 18 residues. CDR1 and CDR2 from the germline V gene are DFQATT and SNEGSKA (reference sequence). Trimming pared 0 bases from V and 1 base from J, leaving 16 bases between. This CDR3 is CSARDSRVEGSYNSPLHF. The DNA read from the CDR3 is TGCAGTGCTAGAGACAGCAGGGTGGAGGGTTCCTATAATTCACCC.

This clone was seen many times. Sequencing ends 3 residues short of the CDR3 end; the germline J gene provides the rest. The J gene is TRBJ2-7, the V gene TRBV2, with 9 bases identical to TRBD1. The CDR3 contains 14 residues. CDR1 and CDR2 (germline): SNHLY, FYNNEI. Germline trimming cut 7 bases from V and 2 bases from J; bases unmatched to any gene: 6. The CDR3 DNA, read in part, is TGTGCCAGCACCGGACAGGGGCGACCCTACGAG. Residues: CASTGQGRPYE. The CDR3, in full, reads CASTGQGRPYEQYF.

The table lists this clone with many counts. The read finishes 3 residues shy of the CDR3 end, and the germline J gene is used to complete it. The chain uses TRBV5-1 and TRBJ2-3; no firm D call. Germline CDR1 is SGHRS and CDR2 is YFSETQ. This CDR3 is built from 11 residues. Trimming shortened V by 6 bases and J by 2 bases, and 4 bases separated the two germline ends. This CDR3 reads CASTDTDTQYF. The covered CDR3 bases are TGCGCCAGCACAGACACAGATACG. Drawing the rest from reference TRBV5-1 and TRBJ2-3, the complete variable domain is KAGVTQTPRYLIKTRGQQVTLSCSPISGHRSVSWYQQTPGQGLQFLFEYFSETQRNKGNFPGRFSGRQFSNSRSEMNVSTLELGDSALYLCASTDTDTQYFGPGTRLTVL.

This clone was picked up many times. Read data end 3 residues before the CDR3 end; the end is taken from the germline J gene. The chain employs TRBV7-2 and TRBJ2-7; 7 nucleotides line up with TRBD1. J was trimmed by 3 bases and V by 5 bases; bases with no gene match: 4. Germline assignment: CDR1 SGHTA and CDR2 FQGNSA. CDR3 length equals 13 residues. CDR3 DNA (partial): TGTGCCAGCAGCCCCGGGACAGTCTACGAG. It translates to CASSPGTVYE. The whole CDR3 region reads CASSPGTVYEQYF. The full variable domain, with the rest looked up from reference TRBV7-2 and TRBJ2-7, is GAGVSQSPSNKVTEKGKDVELRCDPISGHTALYWYRQSLGQGLEFLIYFQGNSAPDKSGLPSDRFSAERTGGSVSTLTIQRTQQEDSAVYLCASSPGTVYEQYFGPGTRLTVT.

At least ten counts were recorded for this clone. CDR3 sequence reads: CASSYRGSMNTEAFF. The DNA read from the CDR3 is TGTGCCAGCAGTTACAGGGGGTCCATGAACACTGAA. V and J are TRBV6-2 or TRBV6-3 and TRBJ1-1, with D tentatively TRBD1 (6 bases). The CDR3 end lies 3 residues beyond the end of the read and is filled in from the germline J gene. The ends were cut back, 2 bases at V and 0 bases at J, with 10 bases in the middle. This CDR3 comprises 15 residues. CDR1 is MNHEY and CDR2 is SVGEGT in the germline V gene.

CDR3 bases read: TGTGCCAGTAGGAGTAGGGACTACGAC. Translating gives CASRSRDYD. The full CDR3 reads CASRSRDYDYTF. The chain is built from TRBV19 and TRBJ1-2; tentatively, D is TRBD1 (5 bases). The CDR3 end falls 3 residues outside the read, so it is completed with the germline J gene. Germline lookup yields CDR1 LNHDA and CDR2 SQIVND (reference sequence). The CDR3 covers 12 residues.

This clone was counted ten times or more. The read terminates 3 residues ahead of where the CDR3 ends, so the germline J gene completes it. V gene TRBV29-1 combines with J gene TRBJ2-2; D might be TRBD1 (7 bases). V gave up 7 bases and J gave up 5 bases, with 14 bases separating them. The CDR3 spans 13 residues. The germline V gene encodes CDR1 SQVTM and CDR2 ANQGSEA. Incomplete CDR3 DNA: TGCAGCGGTCGACAGGGAGGTACCGGGGAG. Translating gives CSGRQGGTGE. The whole CDR3 protein is CSGRQGGTGELFF.

As for this clone: The read finishes 3 residues shy of the CDR3 end, and the germline J gene is used to complete it. The gene calls are TRBV29-1 and TRBJ2-1; 7 nucleotides agree with TRBD2. The CDR3 runs to 12 residues. Per germline, CDR1 SQVTM and CDR2 ANQGSEA. This CDR3 is CTGGPGRDEQFF. CDR3 bases read: TGCACCGGGGGTCCGGGGAGGGATGAG.

There are many counts of this clone. The CDR3 end falls 3 residues outside the read, so it is completed with the germline J gene. The chain carries TRBV5-1 and TRBJ2-1; D is uncertain. Germline V CDR1 and CDR2: SGHRS, YFSETQ. V was clipped by 3 bases and J by 0 bases, with 10 bases between them. CDR3 length: 15 residues. CDR3 protein: CASSWQVSSYNEQFF. The sequenced CDR3 bases are TGCGCCAGCAGCTGGCAGGTTAGCTCCTACAATGAG.

Many counts were recorded for this clone. The DNA ends 3 residues before the CDR3 does, and the rest of the CDR3 is filled in from the germline J gene. This chain connects TRBV5-1 to TRBJ2-7; D is perhaps TRBD2 (7 bases). The V gene's germline CDR1 is SGHRS and CDR2 YFSETQ. The CDR3 spans 14 residues. Trimming shortened V by 0 bases and J by 4 bases, and 11 bases separated the two germline ends. The sequenced part of the CDR3 DNA is TGCGCCAGCAGCTTGGGGGGGGGCCTTTACGAG. Its translation: CASSLGGGLYE. In full, the CDR3 is CASSLGGGLYEQYF.

This clone was counted at least ten times. The DNA ends 3 residues before the CDR3 does, and the rest of the CDR3 is filled in from the germline J gene. The chain recombines TRBV18 with TRBJ2-5; 7 bases align to TRBD2. Unmatched junction bases numbered 3, after V lost 3 bases and J lost 2 bases. CDR1 is KGHSH, CDR2 LQKENI, per germline. The CDR3 length is 14 residues. The sequenced part of the CDR3 DNA is TGTGCCAGCTCACCTCCTAGCGGACAAGAGACC. Its protein is CASSPPSGQET. The entire CDR3 reads CASSPPSGQETQYF.

This clone was seen ten or more times. The read halts 3 residues ahead of the CDR3 end, with the missing end drawn from the germline J gene. V gene TRBV20-1 combines with J gene TRBJ2-1, with TRBD2 identical over 7 bases. The CDR3 sequence is 15 residues long. V gave up 5 bases and J gave up 4 bases; unmatched junction bases: 11. Per germline, CDR1 DFQATT and CDR2 SNEGSKA (reference sequence). Incomplete CDR3 DNA: TGCAGTGCTCGTAAACCGGGACTACCATACAATGAG. It yields the protein CSARKPGLPYNE. The full CDR3 protein reads CSARKPGLPYNEQFF.

This clone was detected ten times or more. The observed sequence ends 3 residues before the CDR3 terminus, with the missing tail filled in from the germline J gene. The rearrangement joins TRBV2 to TRBJ2-5; 7 positions agree with TRBD2. V lost 3 bases and J lost 3; bases outside the gene matches: 10. The CDR3 loop spans 16 amino acids. Germline lookup yields CDR1 SNHLY and CDR2 FYNNEI. The sequenced CDR3 bases are TGTGCCAGCAGTGAGGGCGCGGCTAGCGGCAAAGAGACC. This translates into CASSEGAASGKET. The complete CDR3 protein is CASSEGAASGKETQYF.